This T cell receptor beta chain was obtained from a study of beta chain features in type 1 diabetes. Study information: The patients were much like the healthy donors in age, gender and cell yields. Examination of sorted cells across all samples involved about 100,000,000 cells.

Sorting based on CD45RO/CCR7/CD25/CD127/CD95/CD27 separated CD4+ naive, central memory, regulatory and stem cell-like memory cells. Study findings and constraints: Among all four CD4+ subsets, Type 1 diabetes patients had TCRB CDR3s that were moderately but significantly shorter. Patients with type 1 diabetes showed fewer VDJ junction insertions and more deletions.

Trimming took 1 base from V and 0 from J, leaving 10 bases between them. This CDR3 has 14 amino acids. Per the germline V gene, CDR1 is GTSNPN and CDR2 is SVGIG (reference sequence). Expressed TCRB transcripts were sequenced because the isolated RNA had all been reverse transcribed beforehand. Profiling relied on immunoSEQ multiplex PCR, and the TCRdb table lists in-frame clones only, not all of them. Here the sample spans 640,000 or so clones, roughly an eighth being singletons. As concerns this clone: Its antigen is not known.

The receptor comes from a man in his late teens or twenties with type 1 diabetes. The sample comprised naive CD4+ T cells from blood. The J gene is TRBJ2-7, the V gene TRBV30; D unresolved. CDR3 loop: CAWSEAAGSYEQYF. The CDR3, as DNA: TGTGCCTGGAGTGAGGCCGCAGGCTCCTACGAGCAGTACTTC.